This entry concerns a single TCR beta chain. Its antigen remains unidentified. Germline values: CDR1 MDHEN, CDR2 SYDVKM. The germline V and J ends were trimmed by 7 bases and 0 bases, with 10 bases remaining between them. The CDR3 is 13 residues long. The authors ran the assay at deep level. Produced via immunoSEQ multiplex PCR; TCRdb's table is partial and in-frame only. The top ten clones hold approximately 1.6% of a sample with approximately 1.9 million clones, 90% to 95% of them seen once. The naive CD8 fraction comprised CD45RO-negative cells positively selected for CCR7 and excluded terminally differentiated effector memory CD45RA+ cells. The data were obtained in a study of shared clonotypes between healthy human individuals. Study-level points and caveats: Across subsets, estimated richness was generally greater for naive than for memory populations. Sequencing depth was expected to influence donor clonotype sharing. Only a few donors were included, so the genetic and exposure-history diversity represented was limited.

This rearrangement joins TRBV28 to TRBJ2-7, with D unclear. The sequencing input was naive CD8+ T cells from PBMCs. The sequence was collected from a man between 18 and 35 years old in good health. Some clones in this sample may be carry-over from other donors' samples. In DNA, the CDR3 is TGTGCCAGCACCCCCCCGAGCTCCTACGAGCAGTACTTC. The encoded protein is CASTPPSSYEQYF.